Included here is one T cell receptor beta chain sequence, with context. Its antigen is not known. This specimen comes from a study of shared clonotypes between healthy human individuals. Some clones are missing from TCRdb's copy, which holds only in-frame ones; the method was immunoSEQ multiplex PCR. This table holds 2,500,000 or so clones, approximately 93% found once. Study-wide points: With a few donors compared, approximately 5.5% of naive CD4 clonotypes were shared.

This receptor was identified in a man aged 18-30 years in good health. Some clones in this sample may be carry-over from other donors' samples. Sequencing was done on a sample of naive CD4+ T cells from PBMCs. Described subset: CD45RA+ positively selected.

CDR3 amino acids: CASSRNHAGGSGNTIYF. DNA of the CDR3: TGTGCCAGCAGCCGAAACCACGCAGGGGGCTCTGGAAACACCATATATTTT. This rearrangement joins TRBV5-7 to TRBJ1-3; TRBD1 aligns across 7 bases. TRBV5-7 is placed among ORFs of uncertain function. The CDR3 has 17 amino acids. J gave up 0 bases and V 4 bases, and 10 bases lay outside the gene matches.